This entry concerns a single TCR beta chain. No antigen is known for it. These data are taken from a study of T cells after yellow fever vaccination. Study-level points and caveats: The bulk population could contribute abundant contaminating clonotypes to FACS-sorted repertoires. Compared with primary, the secondary response was weaker and peaked at day 5, not 15. Once the booster was given, most primary-vaccination clones reappeared, at approximately 97% for CD4 and 88% for CD8.

Trimming shortened V by 2 bases and J by 4 bases, and 14 bases separated the two germline ends. Germline V gene sequence: CDR1 SEHNR, CDR2 FQNEAQ (reference sequence). This CDR3 spans 15 amino acids. One entry per CDR3 protein, called by TCRdb with MiXCR from the 5' RACE reads. The sample has roughly 250,000 distinct CDR3 sequences; about an eighth are singletons. Sequences were derived from CD4+ T cells sorted from PBMCs, sampled 45 days after the yellow fever booster vaccination. This clonotype was obtained from a young man who received the YFV17D yellow fever vaccine. The chain has TRBV7-9 and TRBJ2-5; perhaps TRBD1 as D (5 bases). CDR3 DNA sequence: TGTGCCAGCAGCTTAAGTACGTGGGGCGGAGAGACCCAGTACTTC. The encoded protein is CASSLSTWGGETQYF.